This T cell receptor (beta chain) was sequenced during a study of shared clonotypes between healthy human individuals. Whole-study results and caveats: Of the naive CD4 clonotypes, roughly 5% were shared across several donors.

The donors, healthy adults who were HIV-negative, had experienced no recent acute infections or vaccinations. Trimming removed 6 bases from V and 2 bases from J, with 17 bases in between. Germline CDR1 reads SGHDN; CDR2 reads FVKESK. The CDR3 length is 15 residues. Clones were read by immunoSEQ multiplex PCR, and TCRdb kept only the in-frame ones, dropping some. The table shows roughly 1.4 million clones, with approximately 98.5% occurring only once. Comment on this clone: The antigen is unknown.

The chain links TRBV14 to TRBJ2-7; a possible D gene is TRBD1 (5 bases). The origin of this receptor is a man in his thirties or forties in good health. Sample: naive CD4+ T cells sorted from blood. Sample subset: CD45RA+ positively selected. The CDR3 DNA sequence: TGTGCCAGCAGTCCTTACCCCAGGGATACCTACGAGCAGTACTTC. Translated: CASSPYPRDTYEQYF.